The clone carrying this TCR beta chain was counted at least ten times. The antigen remains undetermined. This entry belongs to a study of T-cell memory formation after mild COVID-19. Study-level findings and limits: Detection of some responders pre-infection suggested pre-existing cross-reactive memory T cells participated. Contracting clones, day 15 to 85, had balanced CD4/CD8, and later expanders favored CD4+. Among CD4+ contracting clones, most were CM and EM, and CD8+ ones EMRA.

TCRdb re-analysed the 5' RACE reads in MiXCR, keeping a single row per CDR3 protein. Among around 530,000 distinct CDR3 sequences listed, less than 25% were seen once. The sample consisted of PBMCs or a T cell subset sorted from them (not recorded which). The sequence was obtained from an adult woman who had mild COVID-19 (a few samples of this study predate the infection). Cell type and time point are not known.

CDR3 in amino acids: CASSPGSNTEAFF. DNA for the CDR3: TGTGCCAGCAGTCCCGGGAGCAACACTGAAGCTTTCTTT. V gene TRBV12-3 or TRBV12-4 combines with J gene TRBJ1-1; D is undetermined. V was clipped by 5 bases and J by 2 bases, with 9 bases between them. The CDR3 is 13 amino acids.